The 9 T cell receptor beta chains below were found in one sample sequenced in a study of CD8 T cells in Susac syndrome. Random hexamers were used to reverse transcribe roughly 0.45 to 1 ug of RNA. TCRdb itself ran the immunoSEQ multiplex PCR reads through MiXCR, one entry per CDR3 protein. This sample yields over 300,000 distinct CDR3 sequences, of which around 92% are seen a single time; approximately 0.065% belongs to the top ten. The sequencing sample was made of CD4+ T cells from PBMCs. Receptors were obtained from a human donor with multiple sclerosis.

J is TRBJ2-5 and V is TRBV19; a weak D match, TRBD1 (5 bases). The V end was cut by 4 bases, the J end by 0 bases, with 12 bases between. Germline V gene lookup returns CDR1 LNHDA and CDR2 SQIVND (reference sequence). This CDR3 spans 15 amino acids. The CDR3 here is CASSTQAANQETQYF. The DNA of the CDR3 is TGTGCCAGTAGTACACAGGCCGCGAACCAAGAGACCCAGTACTTC.

This chain joins TRBV7-8 and TRBJ2-1, with a weak D call TRBD2 (6 bases). CDR3 length equals 14 residues. V was pared by 1 base and J by 8 bases, with 12 bases between. Germline CDR1 and CDR2: SGHVS and FQNEAQ. The CDR3 loop reads CASSLDLTRDEQFF. For the CDR3, the DNA is TGTGCCAGCAGCTTAGATCTGACTAGAGATGAGCAGTTCTTC.

The rearrangement joins TRBV5-1 to TRBJ2-3; D unclear. The CDR3 is 15 amino acids. Trimming cost V 1 base and J 2 bases, with 11 bases left between them. From germline, CDR1 is SGHRS and CDR2 YFSETQ. CDR3 in DNA: TGCGCCAGCAGCTTGACCTGGCGCCTCACAGATACGCAGTATTTT. The encoded protein is CASSLTWRLTDTQYF. The full variable domain, in which reference TRBV5-1 and TRBJ2-3 provide the parts outside the CDR3, is KAGVTQTPRYLIKTRGQQVTLSCSPISGHRSVSWYQQTPGQGLQFLFEYFSETQRNKGNFPGRFSGRQFSNSRSEMNVSTLELGDSALYLCASSLTWRLTDTQYFGPGTRLTVL.

This clonotype was observed a handful of times. The rearrangement uses TRBV7-9 and TRBJ2-3; 12 bases line up with TRBD2. The germline V gene has CDR1 SEHNR and CDR2 FQNEAQ (reference sequence). This CDR3 comprises 16 residues. V was pared by 3 bases and J by 1 base, with 2 bases of the junction left unmatched. CDR3 protein: CASSLRLAGGTDTQYF. Written as DNA, the CDR3 is TGTGCCAGCAGCTTGAGACTAGCGGGAGGCACAGATACGCAGTATTTT.

The rearrangement joins TRBV2 to TRBJ2-7; 8 positions match TRBD1. The CDR3 loop spans 13 amino acids. Germline V gene data show CDR1 as SNHLY and CDR2 as FYNNEI. The V and J ends lost 8 bases and 1 base, in that order; junction bases with no gene match: 4. This chain's CDR3 is CASARDRSYEQYF. CDR3 nucleotides: TGTGCCAGCGCCCGGGACAGGTCCTACGAGCAGTACTTC.

The chain is built from TRBV7-9 and TRBJ1-1, with D possibly TRBD1 on 5 matching bases. Germline loops: CDR1 SEHNR, CDR2 FQNEAQ (reference sequence). This CDR3 comprises 12 residues. Trimming cost V 1 base and J 7 bases, with 7 bases left between them. The CDR3 region is CASSLEGFEAFF. The DNA for the CDR3 is TGTGCCAGCAGCTTAGAGGGGTTTGAAGCTTTCTTT.

The V and J genes are TRBV7-9 and TRBJ1-1; D is uncertain. Germline assignment: CDR1 SEHNR and CDR2 FQNEAQ (reference sequence). Trimming took off 4 bases at V and 0 bases at J, with 12 bases between the two ends. The CDR3 is 15 amino acids. This chain's CDR3 is CASSSRGRMNTEAFF. Written as DNA, the CDR3 is TGTGCCAGCAGCTCCCGAGGGCGAATGAACACTGAAGCTTTCTTT.

CDR3 DNA sequence: TGTGCCAGCAGCAAACCCTTGCTAAGGGACAGGACCGACTCCCTCTGCACAGATACGCAGTATTTT. Its protein product is CASSKPLLRDRTDSLCTDTQYF. V is TRBV21-1 and J is TRBJ2-3; the table's D call, TRBD1, has no DNA check behind it. TRBV21-1 is listed as a pseudogene. The CDR3 sequence is 22 residues long.

This chain uses TRBV20-1 with TRBJ1-2; 10 bases match TRBD1. Germline values: CDR1 DFQATT, CDR2 SNEGSKA (reference sequence). The CDR3 is 14 residues long. Trimming cost V 6 bases and J 0 bases; bases outside gene matches: 4. CDR3: CSAEGQGANYGYTF. The CDR3 DNA reads TGCAGTGCCGAAGGACAGGGGGCTAACTATGGCTACACCTTC.